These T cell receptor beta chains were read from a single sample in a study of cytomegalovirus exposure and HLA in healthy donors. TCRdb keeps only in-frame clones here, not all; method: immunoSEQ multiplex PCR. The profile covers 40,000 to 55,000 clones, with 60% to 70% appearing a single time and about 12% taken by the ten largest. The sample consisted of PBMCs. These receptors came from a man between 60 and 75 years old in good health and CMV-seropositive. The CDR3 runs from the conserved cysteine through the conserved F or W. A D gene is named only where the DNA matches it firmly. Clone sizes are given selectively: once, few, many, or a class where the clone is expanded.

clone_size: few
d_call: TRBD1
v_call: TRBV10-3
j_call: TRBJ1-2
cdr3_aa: CAISESTGGNGYTF
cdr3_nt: TGTGCCATCAGTGAGTCTACAGGGGGCAATGGCTACACCTTC

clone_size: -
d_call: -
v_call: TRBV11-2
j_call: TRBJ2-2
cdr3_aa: CASSFHSGPSNTGELFF
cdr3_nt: TGTGCCAGCAGCTTCCACTCAGGGCCGTCGAACACCGGGGAGCTGTTTTTT

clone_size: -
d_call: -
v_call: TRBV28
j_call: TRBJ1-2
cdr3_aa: CASHDSGGGYGYTF
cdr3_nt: TGTGCCAGCCACGATAGCGGGGGGGGCTATGGCTACACCTTC

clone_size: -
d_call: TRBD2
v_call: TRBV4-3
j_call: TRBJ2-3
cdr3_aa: CASSQGTSGATDTQYF
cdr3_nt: TGCGCCAGCAGCCAGGGGACTAGCGGGGCAACAGATACGCAGTATTTT

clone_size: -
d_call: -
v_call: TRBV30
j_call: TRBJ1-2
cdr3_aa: CAWSEGSANYGYTF
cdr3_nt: TGTGCCTGGAGTGAGGGGTCCGCTAACTATGGCTACACCTTC

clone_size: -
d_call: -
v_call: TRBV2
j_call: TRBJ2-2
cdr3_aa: CASSNADETANTGELFF
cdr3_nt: TGTGCCAGCAGTAATGCCGATGAGACAGCGAACACCGGGGAGCTGTTTTTT

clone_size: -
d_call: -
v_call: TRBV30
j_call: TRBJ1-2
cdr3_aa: CAWTPPANYGYTF
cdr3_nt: TGTGCCTGGACTCCTCCAGCTAACTATGGCTACACCTTC

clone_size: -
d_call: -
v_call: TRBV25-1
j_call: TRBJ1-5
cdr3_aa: CASSDSKREGGNQPQHF
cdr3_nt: TGTGCCAGCAGTGATTCAAAGAGAGAGGGGGGCAATCAGCCCCAGCATTTT

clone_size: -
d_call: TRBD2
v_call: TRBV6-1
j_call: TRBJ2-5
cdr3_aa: CASSEGASGSETQYF
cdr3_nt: TGTGCCAGCAGTGAAGGGGCTAGCGGGAGTGAGACCCAGTACTTC

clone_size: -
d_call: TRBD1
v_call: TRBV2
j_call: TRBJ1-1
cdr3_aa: CASSQGQGGTEAFF
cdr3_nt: TGTGCCAGCAGCCAAGGACAGGGAGGAACTGAAGCTTTCTTT

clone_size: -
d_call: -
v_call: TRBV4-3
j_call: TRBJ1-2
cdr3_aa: CASSQVAANYGYTF
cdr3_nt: TGCGCCAGCAGCCAAGTCGCGGCTAACTATGGCTACACCTTC

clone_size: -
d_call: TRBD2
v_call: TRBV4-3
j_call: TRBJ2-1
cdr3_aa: CASSQERGRWNEQFF
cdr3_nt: TGCGCCAGCAGCCAAGAACGCGGGAGGTGGAATGAGCAGTTCTTC

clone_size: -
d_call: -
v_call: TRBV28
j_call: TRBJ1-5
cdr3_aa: CASRKGSSGQPQHF
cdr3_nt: -

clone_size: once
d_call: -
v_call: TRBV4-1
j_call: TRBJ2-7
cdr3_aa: CASSQVNSEQYF
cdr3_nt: TGCGCCAGCAGCCAAGTTAATAGCGAGCAGTACTTC

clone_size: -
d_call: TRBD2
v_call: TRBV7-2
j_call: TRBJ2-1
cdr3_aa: CASSPHLAGVLFF
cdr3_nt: TGTGCCAGCAGCCCGCATTTAGCGGGAGTCCTGTTCTTC

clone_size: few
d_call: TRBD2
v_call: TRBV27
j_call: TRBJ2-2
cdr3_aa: CASSLYAGGSVRRTGELFF
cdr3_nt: TGTGCCAGCAGTTTGTACGCGGGGGGCTCAGTTAGGAGGACCGGGGAGCTGTTTTTT

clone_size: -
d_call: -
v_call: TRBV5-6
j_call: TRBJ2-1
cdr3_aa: CASSSGITSFLEQFF
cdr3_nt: TGTGCCAGCAGCTCAGGGATTACGAGTTTTCTTGAGCAGTTCTTC

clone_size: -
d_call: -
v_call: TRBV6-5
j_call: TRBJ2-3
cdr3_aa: CASSYNAGIDADTQYF
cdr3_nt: TGTGCCAGCAGTTACAATGCGGGGATCGACGCAGATACGCAGTATTTT

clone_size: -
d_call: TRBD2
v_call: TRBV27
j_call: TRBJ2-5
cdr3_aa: CASSKIAGTQLGAQYF
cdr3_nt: TGTGCCAGCAGTAAAATAGCGGGAACGCAACTTGGGGCCCAGTACTTC

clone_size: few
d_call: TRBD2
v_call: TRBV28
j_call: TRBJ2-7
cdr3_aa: CASTRSVGSGSYEQYF
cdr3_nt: TGTGCCAGCACCCGCTCGGTTGGTAGCGGGAGTTACGAGCAGTACTTC

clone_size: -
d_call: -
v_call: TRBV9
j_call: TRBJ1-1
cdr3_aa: CASSVTDRSTEAFF
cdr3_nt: TGTGCCAGCAGCGTAACAGACAGGTCCACTGAAGCTTTCTTT

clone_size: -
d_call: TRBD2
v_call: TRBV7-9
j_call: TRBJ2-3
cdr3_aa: CASSLPAGADTQYF
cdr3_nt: TGTGCCAGCAGCCTTCCAGCGGGAGCAGATACGCAGTATTTT

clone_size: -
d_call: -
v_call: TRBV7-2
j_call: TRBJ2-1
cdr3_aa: CASAQAPRDEQFF
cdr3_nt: TGTGCCAGCGCTCAAGCTCCTCGGGATGAGCAGTTCTTC

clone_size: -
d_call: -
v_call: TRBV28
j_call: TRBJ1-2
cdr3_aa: CASTLGQFYGYTF
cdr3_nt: TGTGCCAGCACCCTGGGACAATTCTATGGCTACACCTTC

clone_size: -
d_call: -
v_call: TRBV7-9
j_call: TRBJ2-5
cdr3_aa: CASSLTGRLETQYF
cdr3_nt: TGTGCCAGCAGCTTAACGGGGAGATTGGAGACCCAGTACTTC

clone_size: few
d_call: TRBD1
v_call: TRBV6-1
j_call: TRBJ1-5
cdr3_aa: CASNKQGARQPQHF
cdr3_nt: TGTGCCAGCAATAAACAGGGGGCACGTCAGCCCCAGCATTTT

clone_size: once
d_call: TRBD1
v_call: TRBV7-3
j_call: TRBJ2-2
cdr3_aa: CASSQSTGGIIDTGELFF
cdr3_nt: TGTGCCAGCAGCCAATCGACAGGGGGCATTATCGACACCGGGGAGCTGTTTTTT

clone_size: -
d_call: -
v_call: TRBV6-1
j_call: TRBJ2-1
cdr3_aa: CASDDRNNEQFF
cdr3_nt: TGTGCCAGTGATGACAGAAACAATGAGCAGTTCTTC

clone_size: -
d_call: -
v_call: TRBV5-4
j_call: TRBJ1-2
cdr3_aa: CASSLFGGRGYTF
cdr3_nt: TGTGCCAGCAGCTTGTTCGGGGGGCGAGGCTACACCTTC

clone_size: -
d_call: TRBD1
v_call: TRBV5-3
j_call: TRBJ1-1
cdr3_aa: CARSWSHRGRTEAFF
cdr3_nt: TGTGCCAGAAGCTGGAGCCACAGGGGGCGGACTGAAGCTTTCTTT

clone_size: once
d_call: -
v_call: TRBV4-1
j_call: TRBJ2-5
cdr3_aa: CASSQANRDRETQYF
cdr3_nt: TGCGCCAGCAGCCAAGCGAACAGGGACCGTGAGACCCAGTACTTC

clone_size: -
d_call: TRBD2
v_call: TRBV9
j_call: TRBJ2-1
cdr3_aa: CASSVAFAGGPHNEQFF
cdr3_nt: TGTGCCAGCAGCGTAGCTTTTGCGGGAGGGCCTCACAATGAGCAGTTCTTC

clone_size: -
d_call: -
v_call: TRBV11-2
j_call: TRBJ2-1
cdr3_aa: CASSSGETTGNEQFF
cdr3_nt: TGTGCCAGCAGCTCAGGGGAGACTACAGGGAATGAGCAGTTCTTC

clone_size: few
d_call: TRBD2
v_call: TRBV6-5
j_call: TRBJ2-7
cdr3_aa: CASSLGTSGMYEQYF
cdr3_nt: TGTGCCAGCAGCCTCGGGACTAGCGGGATGTACGAGCAGTACTTC

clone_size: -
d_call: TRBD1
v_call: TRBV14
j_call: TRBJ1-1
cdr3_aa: CASSRLTGANTEAFF
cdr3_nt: TGTGCCAGCAGCCGATTGACAGGGGCAAACACTGAAGCTTTCTTT

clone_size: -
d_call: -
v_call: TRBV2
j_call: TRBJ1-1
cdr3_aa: CASSEGGMNTEAFF
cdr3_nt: TGTGCCAGCAGTGAAGGCGGCATGAACACTGAAGCTTTCTTT

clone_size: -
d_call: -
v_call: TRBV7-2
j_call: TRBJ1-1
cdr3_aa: CASNRGQRNTEAFF
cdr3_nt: TGTGCCAGCAACCGAGGACAGAGGAACACTGAAGCTTTCTTT

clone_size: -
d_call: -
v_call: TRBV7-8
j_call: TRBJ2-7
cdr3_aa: CASSLVMGTEQYF
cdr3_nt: TGTGCCAGCAGCTTAGTTATGGGCACCGAGCAGTACTTC

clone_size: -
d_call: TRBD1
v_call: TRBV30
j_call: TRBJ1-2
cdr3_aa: CAWSVPVLTGGRNGYTF
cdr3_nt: TGTGCCTGGAGTGTACCCGTCCTTACAGGGGGCCGTAATGGCTACACCTTC

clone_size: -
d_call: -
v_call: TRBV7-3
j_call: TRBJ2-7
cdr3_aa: CASSLMPENSYEQYF
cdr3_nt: TGTGCCAGCAGCTTAATGCCAGAAAACTCCTACGAGCAGTACTTC

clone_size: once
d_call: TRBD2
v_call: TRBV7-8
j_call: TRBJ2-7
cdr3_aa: CASSPRTSGGTGYEQYF
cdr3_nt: TGTGCCAGCAGCCCAAGGACTAGCGGAGGAACGGGCTACGAGCAGTACTTC

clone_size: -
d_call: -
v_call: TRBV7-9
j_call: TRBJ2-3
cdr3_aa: CASSYDTDTDTQYF
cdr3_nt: TGTGCCAGTAGCTATGACACTGACACAGATACGCAGTATTTT

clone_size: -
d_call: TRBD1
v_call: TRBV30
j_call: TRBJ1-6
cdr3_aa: CAWTQGAGSPLHF
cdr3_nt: TGTGCCTGGACCCAGGGGGCAGGTTCACCCCTCCACTTT

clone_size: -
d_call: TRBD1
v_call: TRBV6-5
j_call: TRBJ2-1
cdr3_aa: CASSITQGAYNEQFF
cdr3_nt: TGTGCCAGCAGCATCACACAGGGGGCCTACAATGAGCAGTTCTTC

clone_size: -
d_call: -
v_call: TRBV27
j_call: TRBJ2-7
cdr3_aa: CASGRSGDSYEQYF
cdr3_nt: TGTGCCAGCGGGAGGTCCGGGGACTCCTACGAGCAGTACTTC

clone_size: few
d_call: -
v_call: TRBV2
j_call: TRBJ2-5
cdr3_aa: CASSGAGNPQETQYF
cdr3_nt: TGTGCCAGCAGTGGGGCGGGGAACCCACAAGAGACCCAGTACTTC

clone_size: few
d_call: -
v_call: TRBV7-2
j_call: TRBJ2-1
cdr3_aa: CASSGHSSYNEQFF
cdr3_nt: TGTGCCAGCAGCGGTCATAGCTCCTACAATGAGCAGTTCTTC

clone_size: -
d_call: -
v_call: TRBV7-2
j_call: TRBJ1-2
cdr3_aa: CASSLAGEYGYTF
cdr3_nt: TGTGCCAGCAGCTTGGCAGGGGAATATGGCTACACCTTC

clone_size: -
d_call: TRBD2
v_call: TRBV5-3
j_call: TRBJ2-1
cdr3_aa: CARSIGLAGGVYNEQFF
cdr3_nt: TGTGCCAGAAGCATAGGACTAGCGGGAGGGGTCTACAATGAGCAGTTCTTC

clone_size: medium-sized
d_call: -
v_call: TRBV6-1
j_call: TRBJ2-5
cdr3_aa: CASSRLDQETQYF
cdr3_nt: TGTGCCAGCAGTAGACTGGACCAAGAGACCCAGTACTTC

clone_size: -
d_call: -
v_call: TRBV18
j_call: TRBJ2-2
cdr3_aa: CASSPPSGHSGELFF
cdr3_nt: TGTGCCAGCTCACCACCTTCGGGACACAGCGGGGAGCTGTTTTTT

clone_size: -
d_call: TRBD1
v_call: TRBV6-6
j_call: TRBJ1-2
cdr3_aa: CASSPSGQDRYGYTF
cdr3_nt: TGTGCCAGCAGTCCATCGGGACAGGATCGTTATGGCTACACCTTC

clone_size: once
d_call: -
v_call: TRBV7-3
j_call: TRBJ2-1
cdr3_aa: CASSLFPGTLNNEQFF
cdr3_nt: TGTGCCAGCAGCCTCTTCCCTGGGACTTTAAACAATGAGCAGTTCTTC

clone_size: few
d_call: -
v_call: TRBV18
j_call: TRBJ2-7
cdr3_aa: CASSGPYGQYF
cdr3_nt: TGTGCCAGCTCAGGGCCCTATGGGCAGTACTTC